This entry lists 9 T cell receptor beta chains sequenced from one sample in a study of T cells after yellow fever vaccination (dated by TCRdb to about 2019). Interpreted using the paper, the treatment or condition label stands for: live attenuated yellow fever vaccine strain. The library was obtained by 5' RACE. The instrument was an Illumina NovaSeq 6000. The public reads were reanalyzed by TCRdb: fastp trimming at Q25, MiXCR alignment, in-frame beta chains only. Records with the same CDR3 protein are collapsed into one entry carrying the most frequent genes and DNA. The sample records around 320,000 distinct CDR3 sequences, around 10% of which are singletons. The biggest ten clones account for approximately 3% of the sample. This specimen consisted of CD4+ T cells sorted from PBMCs, obtained 45 days after the yellow fever booster vaccination. These receptors were obtained from a man younger than 35 who received the YFV17D yellow fever vaccine.

This clonotype has a count of ten or more. The V call is TRBV18, the J call TRBJ1-2; 8 bases map to TRBD1. The CDR3 is made up of 14 amino acids. The trim removed 3 bases at V and 6 bases at J, leaving 6 bases unmatched. The V gene's germline CDR1 is KGHSH and CDR2 LQKENI. CDR3 protein: CASSPFSDRDGYTF. Written as DNA, the CDR3 is TGTGCCAGCTCACCGTTTTCGGACAGGGATGGCTACACCTTC. Combining the CDR3 with reference TRBV18 and TRBJ1-2 gives the whole variable domain NAGVMQNPRHLVRRRGQEARLRCSPMKGHSHVYWYRQLPEEGLKFMVYLQKENIIDESGMPKERFSAEFPKEGPSILRIQQVVRGDSAAYFCASSPFSDRDGYTFGSGTRLTVV.

This rearrangement joins TRBV5-1 to TRBJ2-2; no firm D call. From germline, CDR1 is SGHRS and CDR2 YFSETQ. Trimming took 4 bases from V and 2 from J, leaving 9 bases between them. This CDR3 has 14 residues. DNA for the CDR3: TGCGCCAGCAGCAATTATGAAAACACCGGGGAGCTGTTTTTT. It translates to CASSNYENTGELFF.

The CDR3 bases are TGTGCCAGTAGTATAGATTCGGCGAAAACTAACTATGGCTACACCTTC. Protein product: CASSIDSAKTNYGYTF. This sequence joins TRBV19 and TRBJ1-2; D not resolved. V was trimmed by 0 bases and J by 0 bases, leaving 11 bases between them. Germline V lookup: CDR1 LNHDA, CDR2 SQIVND (reference sequence). This CDR3 comprises 16 residues.

This rearrangement joins TRBV12-3 or TRBV12-4 to TRBJ2-5; no definite D call. V was clipped by 6 bases and J by 1 base, with 6 bases between them. This CDR3 region has 12 residues. This CDR3 reads CASSSPQETQYF. The CDR3 region has the DNA TGTGCCAGCAGCTCGCCCCAAGAGACCCAGTACTTC.

This clonotype was seen many times. V and J are TRBV7-2 and TRBJ1-4, with TRBD1 matching 7 bases. The V gene's germline CDR1 is SGHTA and CDR2 FQGNSA. Germline trimming cut 3 bases from V and 5 bases from J; bases unmatched to any gene: 15. This CDR3 region has 18 residues. CDR3 bases: TGTGCCAGCAGCTTGGGACTTACCGCAGGGGGGCAGAATGAAAAACTGTTTTTT. This encodes CASSLGLTAGGQNEKLFF.

The rearrangement links TRBV15 to TRBJ2-7; D is unclear. Trimming took 8 bases from V and 0 from J, leaving 14 bases between them. Germline CDR1 is LNHNV and CDR2 is YYDKDF (reference sequence). The CDR3 totals 14 residues. CDR3 residues: CATSLWGSSYEQYF. In DNA, the CDR3 is TGTGCCACCTCCCTTTGGGGAAGCTCCTACGAGCAGTACTTC.

This chain joins TRBV27 and TRBJ1-5; 9 bases agree with TRBD1. V was clipped by 6 bases and J by 9 bases; unmatched bases: 9. CDR1 is MNHEY and CDR2 is SMNVEV in the germline V gene (reference sequence). The CDR3 is made up of 14 amino acids. This chain's CDR3 is CASSQGQGERPQHF. CDR3 bases: TGTGCCAGCAGCCAGGGACAGGGAGAGCGGCCCCAGCATTTT.

A few counts support this clonotype. The chain uses TRBV2 and TRBJ1-5; 8 bases agree with TRBD1. Trimming cost V 6 bases and J 5 bases; bases outside gene matches: 12. Germline lookup yields CDR1 SNHLY and CDR2 FYNNEI. The CDR3 extends over 16 amino acids. As DNA, the CDR3 is TGTGCCAGCAGGGGCGGACAGGGTTTTGGACATCAGCCCCAGCATTTT. It codes for CASRGGQGFGHQPQHF.

Only a few counts were recorded for this clonotype. The chain couples TRBV9 to TRBJ2-2; the D is unclear. The length of the CDR3 is 20 residues. Germline lookup yields CDR1 SGDLS and CDR2 YYNGEE. With 3 bases removed from V and 6 bases from J, the gap between germline ends came to 30 bases. The CDR3 loop is CASSASWAGDPGWGAGELFF. The CDR3 DNA sequence: TGTGCCAGCAGCGCCTCCTGGGCCGGCGACCCTGGATGGGGTGCCGGGGAGCTGTTTTTT.